This TCR beta chain was observed in a study of shared clonotypes between healthy human individuals. CD45RO-negative CD8 cells positively selected for CCR7 made up the naive population, which excluded terminally differentiated effector memory CD45RA+ cells. Nashville, Tennessee was home to all donors, each a Caucasian adult. As regards this clone: Its antigen is currently unknown.

Findings and caveats of the study: Among several donors, approximately 5% of naive CD4 clonotypes were found in common. Larger richness was generally estimated for naive than memory subsets. Enrolling few donors narrowed the genetic and exposure-history diversity that was represented.

Generated by immunoSEQ multiplex PCR, the TCRdb table keeps only in-frame clones and is missing some. The repertoire includes around 620,000 clones, 85% to 95% of them detected once, and 0.11% sits in the top ten. This receptor was identified in a woman younger than 45 in good health. The sequenced sample was naive CD8+ T cells sorted from blood.

Here the CDR3 DNA reads TGTGCCAGCAGCCTCCACGGACAGGGTTTGAACACTGAAGCTTTCTTT. Its translation is CASSLHGQGLNTEAFF. The rearrangement uses TRBV5-6 and TRBJ1-1, with 8 bases lining up with TRBD1. The junction had 8 bases not matched to a gene; V was cut back by 4 bases and J by 0 bases. The CDR3 is made up of 16 amino acids. CDR1 SGHDT and CDR2 YYEEEE come from the germline V gene.